These T cell receptor beta chains were read from a single sample in a study of breast tumors, draining lymph nodes, adjacent tissues. TCRdb redid the calling of the multiplex PCR reads with MiXCR, one entry per CDR3 protein. The sample records approximately 230,000 distinct CDR3 sequences, roughly a third being singletons. The sample comprised axillary lymph node tissue. Receptors originate from a female donor with breast cancer. Some clones in this sample may be carry-over from other donors' samples. CDR3s include the opening cysteine and the closing phenylalanine or tryptophan. D genes are given only for firm matches. Size values are once, few and many counts, or a class for expanded clones, and some rows have none.

>14|TRBD2|few|TRBV20-1|TRBJ2-7
CSAPILAGVNEQYF
TGCAGTGCTCCCATACTAGCGGGAGTTAACGAGCAGTACTTC
>14|.|few|TRBV6-5|TRBJ2-1
CASSHGTEYNEQFF
TGTGCCAGCAGTCACGGGACGGAGTACAATGAGCAGTTCTTC
>13|TRBD1|.|TRBV20-1|TRBJ1-5
CSASPAGGQPQHF
TGCAGTGCTAGTCCTGCAGGGGGCCAGCCCCAGCATTTT
>15|TRBD1|many|TRBV12-3/TRBV12-4|TRBJ1-3
CASRRQGAYGNTIYF
TGTGCCAGCAGACGTCAGGGGGCGTATGGAAACACCATATATTTT
>15|.|many|TRBV11-2|TRBJ2-7
CASSPEGQDDYEQYF
TGTGCCAGCAGCCCTGAGGGGCAGGACGACTACGAGCAGTACTTC
>17|TRBD2|once|TRBV30|TRBJ2-1
CAWSTRVSGSSYNEQFF
TGTGCCTGGAGTACTCGGGTTAGCGGGAGCTCCTACAATGAGCAGTTCTTC
>15|TRBD1|.|TRBV7-6|TRBJ1-1
CASSLLQGANTEAFF
TGTGCCAGCAGCTTACTACAGGGGGCGAACACTGAAGCTTTCTTT
>15|.|many|TRBV6-1|TRBJ2-3
CASSDPRGSTDTQYF
TGTGCCAGCAGTGATCCGCGGGGTAGCACAGATACGCAGTATTTT
>12|.|.|TRBV2|TRBJ2-1
CATIVVGNEQFF
TGTGCTACCATCGTGGTGGGCAATGAGCAGTTCTTC
>20|TRBD2|many|TRBV7-6|TRBJ2-1
CASSQDSRLAGSFSYNEQFF
TGTGCCAGCAGCCAGGACTCCCGACTAGCGGGGTCTTTCTCCTACAATGAGCAGTTCTTC
>12|.|.|TRBV20-1|TRBJ1-1
CSARVGPREAFF
TGCAGTGCTAGAGTGGGACCCCGAGAAGCTTTCTTT
>13|.|many|TRBV11-2|TRBJ2-2
CASSFRVTGELFF
TGTGCCAGCAGCTTCCGGGTCACCGGGGAGCTGTTTTTT
>15|.|many|TRBV7-9|TRBJ1-2
CASSSAAGTEYGYTF
TGTGCCAGCAGTTCTGCTGCCGGGACGGAGTATGGCTACACCTTC
>16|TRBD2|many|TRBV14|TRBJ2-7
CASSPRDLAGGYEQYF
TGTGCCAGCAGCCCCCGAGATCTAGCGGGGGGCTACGAGCAGTACTTC
>15|TRBD1|.|TRBV6-1|TRBJ1-2
CASSEGGQQYYGYTF
TGTGCCAGCAGTGAGGGGGGACAGCAATACTATGGCTACACCTTC
>12|.|many|TRBV5-1|TRBJ2-7
CASSLEGAEQYF
TGCGCCAGCAGCCTGGAGGGGGCCGAGCAGTACTTC
>22|TRBD2|many|TRBV20-1|TRBJ2-1
CSARSVGAAAPRKLAPYNEQFF
TGCAGTGCTAGATCGGTGGGTGCTGCCGCCCCGCGTAAACTAGCGCCCTACAATGAGCAGTTCTTC
>14|.|few|TRBV12-5|TRBJ1-2
CASGSGDAYYGYTF
TGTGCTAGTGGTTCAGGGGACGCCTACTATGGCTACACCTTC
>13|.|many|TRBV19|TRBJ2-1
CASSIGGMDEQFF
TGTGCCAGTAGTATCGGGGGAATGGATGAGCAGTTCTTC
>14|.|.|TRBV5-5|TRBJ2-7
CASSLARHFYEQYF
TGCGCCAGCAGCTTAGCGAGGCACTTCTACGAGCAGTACTTC
>21|TRBD1|many|TRBV4-2|TRBJ1-3
CASSARGGQGRRGALGNTIYF
TGTGCCAGCAGCGCCCGAGGGGGCCAGGGGCGAAGAGGAGCTCTGGGAAACACCATATATTTT
>15|TRBD2|.|TRBV7-9|TRBJ2-1
CASSSRAGGTNEQFF
TGTGCCAGCAGTTCACGGGCGGGGGGGACCAATGAGCAGTTCTTC
>14|.|many|TRBV7-8|TRBJ1-3
CASSLGSPRDTIYF
TGTGCCAGCAGCTTAGGGTCCCCGAGGGACACCATATATTTT
>12|.|.|TRBV9|TRBJ2-7
CASRTLTNEQYF
TGTGCCAGCAGGACACTAACGAACGAGCAGTACTTC
>13|.|many|TRBV20-1|TRBJ2-3
CSATGPTGDTQYF
TGCAGTGCCACCGGGCCGACGGGAGATACGCAGTATTTT
>17|TRBD2|.|TRBV5-1|TRBJ2-2
CASSLAGLAGPTGELLF
TGCGCCAGCAGCTTGGCGGGACTAGCGGGCCCCACCGGGGAGCTGCTTTTT
>15|.|many|TRBV7-2|TRBJ2-1
CASSPPRGSVNEQFF
TGTGCCAGCAGCCCCCCGAGGGGGTCCGTCAATGAGCAGTTCTTC
>14|.|many|TRBV7-2|TRBJ2-7
CASNPSAPSYEQYF
TGTGCCAGCAACCCTAGCGCGCCTTCTTACGAGCAGTACTTC
>15|TRBD2|.|TRBV7-1|TRBJ2-1
CASSSRLAGYNEQFF
TGTGCCAGCAGCTCACGACTAGCGGGATACAATGAGCAGTTCTTC
>14|.|many|TRBV24-1|TRBJ1-5
CATSAGRGNQPQHF
TGTGCCACCAGTGCAGGCAGGGGCAATCAGCCCCAGCATTTT
>15|.|many|TRBV7-8|TRBJ2-3
CASSLVGGAPDTQYF
TGTGCCAGCAGCTTAGTTGGGGGGGCCCCAGATACGCAGTATTTT
>16|.|many|TRBV20-1|TRBJ1-5
CSARAGGAKSYQPQHF
TGCAGTGCTAGAGCGGGGGGGGCAAAGAGTTATCAGCCCCAGCATTTT
>16|TRBD2|few|TRBV3-1|TRBJ2-5
CASSRVSGRARETQYF
TGTGCCAGCAGCCGGGTCAGCGGGAGGGCCCGGGAGACCCAGTACTTC
>14|.|few|TRBV5-8|TRBJ2-6
CASSMVGAANVLTF
TGTGCCAGCAGCATGGTTGGCGCGGCCAACGTCCTGACTTTC
>17|TRBD2|.|TRBV20-1|TRBJ2-3
CSAEAGTSGGHTDTQYF
TGCAGTGCTGAGGCCGGGACTAGCGGGGGGCACACAGATACGCAGTATTTT
>17|TRBD2|.|TRBV20-1|TRBJ2-1
CSARDTSGRANYNEQFF
TGCAGTGCTAGAGATACCAGCGGGAGGGCGAACTACAATGAGCAGTTCTTC
>17|TRBD2|.|TRBV7-3|TRBJ2-1
CASSSPPGGRGGNEQFF
TGTGCCAGCAGCTCCCCCCCGGGGGGGCGGGGGGGCAATGAGCAGTTCTTC
>14|TRBD1|many|TRBV19|TRBJ1-5
CASTTGGSNQPQHF
TGTGCCAGTACAACAGGGGGCAGCAATCAGCCCCAGCATTTT
>14|.|many|TRBV11-2|TRBJ2-7
CASSTSDSSYEQYF
TGTGCCAGCAGCACATCGGACAGCTCCTACGAGCAGTACTTC
>16|.|.|TRBV11-2|TRBJ2-1
CASSLGLRGYCNEQFF
TGTGCCAGCAGCTTAGGGTTGAGAGGATACTGCAATGAGCAGTTCTTC
>16|.|many|TRBV14|TRBJ2-5
CASSLGTNLNRQTQYF
TGTGCCAGCAGCCTGGGGACAAATCTGAATCGGCAGACCCAGTACTTC
>15|.|many|TRBV4-1|TRBJ1-5
CASSQVEGGGQPQHF
TGCGCCAGCAGCCAAGTTGAGGGAGGTGGTCAGCCCCAGCATTTT
>14|.|many|TRBV11-2|TRBJ2-1
CASSLVPNSGEQFF
TGTGCCAGCAGCTTAGTCCCAAATAGTGGCGAGCAGTTCTTC
>12|TRBD1|.|TRBV7-2|TRBJ2-7
CTSSPGTGEQYF
TGTACCAGCAGCCCCGGGACAGGGGAGCAGTACTTC
>13|TRBD1|.|TRBV30|TRBJ2-5
CAWSVQGRAAQYF
TGTGCCTGGAGTGTACAGGGGAGAGCGGCCCAGTACTTC
>16|TRBD2|.|TRBV20-1|TRBJ2-1
CSARASGLAGGPEQFF
TGCAGTGCTAGAGCTTCGGGACTAGCGGGGGGGCCTGAGCAGTTCTTC
>14|.|.|TRBV6-1|TRBJ2-4
CASTLDRSSGIQYF
TGTGCCAGCACCTTAGACAGGAGCTCCGGAATTCAGTACTTC
>16|.|many|TRBV11-3|TRBJ2-7
CASSSGRDPAFYEQYF
TGTGCCAGCAGCTCCGGCCGGGACCCCGCCTTCTACGAGCAGTACTTC
>15|.|many|TRBV10-2|TRBJ2-3
CASRGTQGLTDTQYF
TGCGCCAGCAGAGGGACACAGGGACTCACAGATACGCAGTATTTT
>14|.|many|TRBV11-3|TRBJ2-2
CASSEDTNTGELFF
TGTGCCAGCAGCGAGGACACGAACACCGGGGAGCTGTTTTTT
>15|TRBD2|.|TRBV7-2|TRBJ2-7
CASSLEVAGGPEQYF
TGTGCCAGCAGCTTAGAGGTTGCGGGAGGGCCCGAGCAGTACTTC